One sample yielded the 11 T cell receptor beta chains listed below, sequenced in a study of cytomegalovirus exposure and HLA in healthy donors. PCR used 60 Vbeta primers and 13 Jbeta primers. TCRdb keeps only in-frame clones here, not all; method: immunoSEQ multiplex PCR. The sample records about 140,000 clones, around two thirds being singletons. Sequenced sample: PBMCs. All receptors come from a woman aged 40 to 50 in good health and CMV-seronegative.

This chain connects TRBV9 to TRBJ1-5; a possible D gene is TRBD1 (5 bases). The ends were cut back, 3 bases at V and 4 bases at J, with 14 bases in the middle. This CDR3 spans 15 amino acids. CDR1 and CDR2 (germline): SGDLS, YYNGEE. The CDR3 region is CASSAEGTRNQPQHF. CDR3 DNA: TGTGCCAGCAGCGCGGAGGGGACCAGAAATCAGCCCCAGCATTTT.

This clone has just one count. V and J are TRBV9 and TRBJ1-1; 9 nucleotides match TRBD1. This CDR3 contains 15 residues. CDR1 and CDR2 (germline): SGDLS, YYNGEE. Losses at the gene ends were 4 bases for V and 4 bases for J; bases not matched to a gene: 8. CDR3 DNA sequence: TGTGCCAGCAGCCGCCGAGGGGACAGGGTCACTGAAGCTTTCTTT. Translated: CASSRRGDRVTEAFF.

The chain joins TRBV5-6 to TRBJ1-6, with TRBD1 as a possible D gene (6 bases). The germline gives CDR1 SGHDT, CDR2 YYEEEE. V dropped 5 bases and J dropped 7 bases, with 19 bases sitting between them. The CDR3 extends over 16 amino acids. The CDR3 region is CASRLWAGAKNSPLHF. As DNA, the CDR3 is TGTGCCAGCAGACTTTGGGCAGGGGCGAAGAATTCACCCCTCCACTTT.

The J gene is TRBJ2-5, the V gene TRBV28, with D maybe TRBD1 (5 bases). The CDR3 totals 13 residues. Germline loops: CDR1 MDHEN, CDR2 SYDVKM. The germline V and J ends were trimmed by 8 bases and 5 bases, with 15 bases remaining between them. The CDR3 bases are TGTGCCAGCGCGGCAGGGCGGCGCGAGACCCAGTACTTC. Its protein is CASAAGRRETQYF.

The chain joins TRBV29-1 to TRBJ1-2; D gene ambiguous. Germline CDR1 and CDR2: SQVTM and ANQGSEA. V lost 4 bases, J lost 7 bases, and 13 bases lay in between. There are 12 residues in the CDR3. CDR3 sequence (DNA): TGCAGCGTTGGACTACGCACTGGTGGCTACACCTTC. Translated: CSVGLRTGGYTF.

V gene TRBV28 combines with J gene TRBJ1-5; 10 bases agree with TRBD1. Trimming at V came to 2 bases and at J to 0 bases, leaving 16 bases not matched to a gene. Germline CDR1 reads MDHEN; CDR2 reads SYDVKM. The CDR3 spans 21 residues. In DNA, the CDR3 is TGTGCCAGCAGTTTACCTTTTCCCGGGACAGGGGACGGTTATAGCAATCAGCCCCAGCATTTT. Translation: CASSLPFPGTGDGYSNQPQHF.

This clone has more than one count but fewer than ten. The gene calls are TRBV7-7 and TRBJ2-1, with 8 bases that match TRBD2. Trimming removed 5 bases from V and 4 bases from J; junction bases left unmatched: 7. Per germline, CDR1 SSHAT and CDR2 FNYEAQ (reference sequence). CDR3 size: 15 residues. Here the CDR3 reads CASSPDSGVYNEQFF. The CDR3 nucleotides read TGTGCCAGCAGCCCCGATAGCGGGGTTTACAATGAGCAGTTCTTC.

This sequence joins TRBV4-2 and TRBJ2-7, with 13 bases matching TRBD2. Germline CDR1 is LGHNA and CDR2 is YNFKEQ. J lost 2 bases, V lost 4 bases, and 2 bases had no gene match. The length of the CDR3 is 15 residues. The CDR3 reads CASSPGTSGTYEQYF. The CDR3 bases are TGTGCCAGCAGCCCTGGGACTAGCGGGACCTACGAGCAGTACTTC.

The chain joins TRBV5-6 to TRBJ1-5, with TRBD1 identical over 7 bases. Germline CDR1 SGHDT, CDR2 YYEEEE. The V gene end was trimmed by 1 base and the J gene end by 7 bases; junction bases not matched to a gene: 5. The CDR3 length is 14 residues. The DNA for the CDR3 is TGTGCCAGCAGCTTGTTCGACAGGGACCAGCCCCAGCATTTT. Amino acid sequence: CASSLFDRDQPQHF.

The chain links TRBV5-4 to TRBJ2-7; 9 bases fit TRBD2. The ends lost 3 bases at V and 4 bases at J; junction bases unmatched: 8. Germline CDR1 and CDR2: SGHNT and YYREEE (reference sequence). The CDR3 extends over 15 amino acids. CDR3 in DNA: TGTGCCAGCAGCTCCCGCGGGGGGGGATATTACGAGCAGTACTTC. Its translation: CASSSRGGGYYEQYF.

The chain combines TRBV5-1 with TRBJ1-1; 10 bases fit TRBD1. V dropped 5 bases and J dropped 6; count of bases not matched to a gene: 4. This CDR3 comprises 13 residues. The germline V gene has CDR1 SGHRS and CDR2 YFSETQ. The CDR3 loop is CASSWDRGAEAFF. The DNA of the CDR3 is TGCGCCAGCAGTTGGGACAGGGGCGCTGAAGCTTTCTTT.